The 11 T cell receptor beta chains given below trace back to one sample, sequenced in a study of cytomegalovirus exposure and HLA in healthy donors. The PCR ran on 60 Vbeta and 13 Jbeta primers. Here immunoSEQ multiplex PCR was the method, and the copy in TCRdb shows in-frame clones only, minus some. The repertoire holds over 110,000 clones, with 75% to 80% as singletons. Sequencing was performed on PBMCs. The receptors here all came from a woman between 18 and 29 years old in good health and CMV-seropositive.

The rearrangement uses TRBV19 and TRBJ1-5, with a tentative D call TRBD1 (6 bases). Germline loops: CDR1 LNHDA, CDR2 SQIVND (reference sequence). This CDR3 has 16 amino acids. V lost 6 bases to trimming and J lost 0 bases, with 15 bases between them. The DNA for the CDR3 is TGTGCCAGTAGGGGAGAGGGACATTATAGCAATCAGCCCCAGCATTTT. It encodes CASRGEGHYSNQPQHF.

The chain recombines TRBV19 with TRBJ2-1, with D perhaps matching TRBD1 (6 bases). CDR3 length: 15 residues. Germline CDR1 LNHDA, CDR2 SQIVND (reference sequence). The V gene lost 6 bases and the J gene lost 0 bases, with 12 bases spanning the gap. CDR3: CASRVDRSSYNEQFF. In DNA, the CDR3 is TGTGCCAGTAGGGTAGACAGGAGCTCCTACAATGAGCAGTTCTTC. Full variable domain (rest looked up from reference TRBV19 and TRBJ2-1): DGGITQSPKYLFRKEGQNVTLSCEQNLNHDAMYWYRQDPGQGLRLIYYSQIVNDFQKGDIAEGYSVSREKKESFPLTVTSAQKNPTAFYLCASRVDRSSYNEQFFGPGTRLTVL.

This rearrangement joins TRBV6-5 to TRBJ2-1, with 9 bases identical to TRBD1. V lost 6 bases, J lost 2 bases, and 5 bases stayed unmatched. Germline V CDR1 and CDR2: MNHEY, SVGAGI. The CDR3 length is 15 residues. The CDR3, as DNA: TGTGCCAGCAGCCGAGGGGACAGGGCCTACAATGAGCAGTTCTTC. Its translation: CASSRGDRAYNEQFF.

J is TRBJ1-2 and V is TRBV6-1; no firm D call. The V gene's germline CDR1 is MNHNS and CDR2 SASEGT. The CDR3 is 14 residues long. V shed 7 bases and J shed 3 bases, with 15 bases lying between them. The CDR3 region has the DNA TGTGCCAGCATTCCAGCCCCCCGGGACTATGGCTACACCTTC. Residues: CASIPAPRDYGYTF.

Only a few counts were recorded for this clone. This rearrangement joins TRBV2 to TRBJ2-1; no reliable D call. The CDR3 consists of 11 residues. Trimming removed 8 bases from V and 7 bases from J, with 9 bases in between. Germline V gene sequence: CDR1 SNHLY, CDR2 FYNNEI. Written as DNA, the CDR3 is TGTGCCAGCCTACAGTCGAATGAGCAGTTCTTC. Translation gives CASLQSNEQFF.

The sample holds a few counts of this clone. The chain recombines TRBV15 with TRBJ2-3; D is unclear. The CDR3 spans 14 residues. Germline values: CDR1 LNHNV, CDR2 YYDKDF (reference sequence). V lost 1 base and J 2 bases, leaving 7 bases between the germline ends. CDR3 nucleotides: TGTGCCACCAGCAGAGTACAGCTCACAGATACGCAGTATTTT. Protein product: CATSRVQLTDTQYF.

The chain couples TRBV7-8 to TRBJ2-5; 8 bases agree with TRBD2. In germline, CDR1 is SGHVS, CDR2 FQNEAQ. The CDR3 covers 16 residues. V lost 0 bases to trimming and J lost 1 base; unmatched junction nucleotides: 4. In DNA, the CDR3 is TGTGCCAGCAGCTTAGCTCGGGGGGGGCTCCAAGAGACCCAGTACTTC. Translated: CASSLARGGLQETQYF.

The gene calls are TRBV7-6 and TRBJ1-1, with D possibly being TRBD1 (6 bases). Germline CDR1 reads SGHVS; CDR2 reads FNYEAQ. Trimming took 3 bases from V and 2 from J, leaving 10 bases between them. This CDR3 spans 14 amino acids. The CDR3 here is CASSLGHSNTEAFF. CDR3 bases: TGTGCCAGCAGCTTGGGACATAGCAACACTGAAGCTTTCTTT.

This sequence joins TRBV20-1 and TRBJ1-1; D unclear. Germline CDR1 DFQATT, CDR2 SNEGSKA (reference sequence). CDR3 length equals 11 residues. V lost 2 bases to trimming and J lost 8 bases, with 9 bases between them. The CDR3 bases are TGCAGTGCTAGACGGGAGGGCGAAGCTTTCTTT. Its translation: CSARREGEAFF.

The CDR3 region has the DNA TGTGCCAGCAGCTCGACTCCGAACCGGGGAGGAAAACTGTTTTTT. It is translated as CASSSTPNRGGKLFF. J is TRBJ1-4 and V is TRBV7-9, with D unclear. The CDR3 loop spans 15 amino acids. Germline CDR1 is SEHNR and CDR2 is FQNEAQ (reference sequence). V gave up 4 bases and J gave up 10 bases, with 19 bases separating them.

This clone was seen only once. V usage is TRBV7-8 and J usage is TRBJ2-2; no clear D. Germline V CDR1 and CDR2: SGHVS, FQNEAQ. The length of the CDR3 is 13 residues. V lost 3 bases to trimming and J lost 5 bases, with 7 bases between them. The CDR3 loop reads CASSFLVTGELFF. The CDR3 DNA follows: TGTGCCAGCAGCTTTCTAGTGACCGGGGAGCTGTTTTTT.